These 9 T cell receptor beta chains were sequenced from one sample in a study of shared clonotypes between healthy human individuals (dated by TCRdb to 2020 to 2022). The protocol used for the library was the immunoSEQ multiplex PCR assay. In TCRdb, the immuneACCESS table is reduced to in-frame sequences with V and J assigned. These tables do not hold every clone; where another copy was compared, an unresolved V gene accounts for under half, and the others remain unexplained. The sample data list 2,500,000 or so clones, and under 95% of these were observed just once. The top ten clonotypes cover roughly 0.34% of the sample. Specimen: naive CD4+ T cells from PBMCs. The sample's cell subset or site label is to be understood as: CD45RA+ positively selected. The receptor source for this set is a man younger than 35 in good health. Some clones in this sample may be carry-over from other donors' samples.

The gene calls are TRBV7-2 and TRBJ1-1; D not certain. V was shortened by 1 base and J by 2 bases, with 17 bases between the two germline ends. This CDR3 contains 17 residues. The V gene's germline CDR1 is SGHTA and CDR2 FQGNSA. The CDR3 is CASSLGRSAALNTEAFF. CDR3 sequence (DNA): TGTGCCAGCAGCTTAGGTAGGTCAGCAGCACTAAACACTGAAGCTTTCTTT. Full variable domain (missing parts from reference TRBV7-2 and TRBJ1-1): GAGVSQSPSNKVTEKGKDVELRCDPISGHTALYWYRQSLGQGLEFLIYFQGNSAPDKSGLPSDRFSAERTGGSVSTLTIQRTQQEDSAVYLCASSLGRSAALNTEAFFGQGTRLTVV.

The J gene is TRBJ2-5, the V gene TRBV18; 7 positions match TRBD2. The V and J ends lost 3 bases and 5 bases, in that order; junction bases with no gene match: 12. The CDR3 covers 16 residues. In germline, CDR1 is KGHSH, CDR2 LQKENI. Here the CDR3 reads CASSPSSAGSMETQYF. In DNA form, the CDR3 reads TGTGCCAGCTCACCGTCATCAGCGGGAAGCATGGAGACCCAGTACTTC.

Concerning this clone: The sample holds other DNA sequences that translate to the same CDR3. This CDR3 is CASSPPGGSNQPQHF. The CDR3 coding sequence is TGTGCCAGCTCACCACCCGGGGGGAGCAATCAGCCCCAGCATTTT. The chain is built from TRBV18 and TRBJ1-5; maybe TRBD1 (5 bases). This CDR3 spans 15 amino acids. Trimming pared 0 bases from V and 1 base from J, leaving 7 bases between. Germline V CDR1 and CDR2: KGHSH, LQKENI.

The chain employs TRBV6-5 and TRBJ1-1; D is undetermined. Trimming pared 5 bases from V and 4 bases from J, leaving 14 bases between. CDR1 and CDR2 (germline): MNHEY, SVGAGI. The CDR3 runs to 14 residues. For the CDR3, the DNA is TGTGCCAGCAGTGAGGACTGGCGGGGCACTGAAGCTTTCTTT. Translating gives CASSEDWRGTEAFF.

The chain carries TRBV11-2 and TRBJ2-7; maybe TRBD1 (5 bases). The length of the CDR3 is 18 residues. Germline lookup yields CDR1 SGHAT and CDR2 FQNNGV. V was shortened by 2 bases and J by 3 bases, with 23 bases between the two germline ends. CDR3 amino acids: CASSLSRGFNNPDYEQYF. Written as DNA, the CDR3 is TGTGCCAGCAGCTTATCTAGGGGATTCAATAATCCCGACTACGAGCAGTACTTC.

This sequence joins TRBV7-9 and TRBJ2-3; the match to TRBD2 covers 9 bases. This CDR3 comprises 18 residues. CDR1 is SEHNR and CDR2 is FQNEAQ in the germline V gene (reference sequence). V trimming: 4 bases; J trimming: 3 bases; junction bases outside the gene matches: 14. CDR3 sequence: CASSSTGTSQWGTDTQYF. In nucleotides, the CDR3 is TGTGCCAGCAGCTCCACCGGGACTAGCCAGTGGGGGACAGATACGCAGTATTTT.

The chain combines TRBV5-6 with TRBJ2-5; D could derive from TRBD1 or TRBD2 (6 bases each). The CDR3 has 15 residues. CDR1 is SGHDT and CDR2 is YYEEEE in the germline V gene. Trimming removed 0 bases from V and 5 bases from J, with 14 bases in between. The CDR3 spells CASSLGGPTRETQYF. The CDR3, as DNA: TGTGCCAGCAGCTTGGGGGGGCCGACTAGGGAGACCCAGTACTTC.

The V call is TRBV5-1, the J call TRBJ2-7; TRBD2 agrees at 12 bases. Trimming cost V 5 bases and J 1 base; bases outside gene matches: 10. The CDR3 is 17 residues long. CDR1 is SGHRS and CDR2 is YFSETQ in the germline V gene. The CDR3 protein is CASSLTSGSFSSYEQYF. CDR3 DNA sequence: TGCGCCAGCAGTCTGACTAGCGGGAGCTTTTCATCCTACGAGCAGTACTTC.

The rearrangement joins TRBV6-1 to TRBJ1-5, with a possible D match to TRBD1 (6 bases). Germline assignment: CDR1 MNHNS and CDR2 SASEGT. This CDR3 region has 15 residues. With 5 bases removed from V and 4 bases from J, the gap between germline ends came to 15 bases. DNA for the CDR3: TGTGCCAGCAGTAATCCGGGACAAGCAAATCAGCCCCAGCATTTT. Translating gives CASSNPGQANQPQHF.